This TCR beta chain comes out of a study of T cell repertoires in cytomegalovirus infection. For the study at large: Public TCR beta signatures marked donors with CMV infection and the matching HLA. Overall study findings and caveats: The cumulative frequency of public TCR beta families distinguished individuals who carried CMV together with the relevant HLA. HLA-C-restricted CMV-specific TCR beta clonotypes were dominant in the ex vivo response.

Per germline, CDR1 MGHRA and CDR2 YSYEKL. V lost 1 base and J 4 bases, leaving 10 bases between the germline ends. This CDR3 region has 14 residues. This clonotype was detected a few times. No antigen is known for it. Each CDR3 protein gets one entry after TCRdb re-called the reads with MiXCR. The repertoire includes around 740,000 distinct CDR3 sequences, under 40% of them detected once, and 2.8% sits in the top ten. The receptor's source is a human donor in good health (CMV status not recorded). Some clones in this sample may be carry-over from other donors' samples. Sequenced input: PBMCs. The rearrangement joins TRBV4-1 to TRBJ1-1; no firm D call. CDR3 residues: CASSQVDGSTEAFF. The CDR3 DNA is TGCGCCAGCAGCCAAGTCGACGGCTCCACTGAAGCTTTCTTT.